These 31 T cell receptor beta chains were sequenced from one sample in a study of response to subunit inactivated influenza vaccine. TCRdb analysed the RT-PCR reads with MiXCR anew, one entry per CDR3 protein. Among around 760,000 distinct CDR3 sequences, over 11% were seen once, and the ten largest hold less than 9%. Specimen: PBMCs from blood, collected around two weeks before vaccination. Receptor source: a man in his forties or fifties who received an inactivated influenza vaccine.

This clonotype was recorded at least ten times. This rearrangement joins TRBV6-5 to TRBJ2-1, with 9 bases lining up with TRBD1. The CDR3 consists of 16 residues. Trimming removed 4 bases from V and 9 bases from J; junction bases left unmatched: 13. The germline gives CDR1 MNHEY, CDR2 SVGAGI. The CDR3 DNA reads as TGTGCCAGCAGTTCCAGGACAGGGGTGAAGTTGAGTGAGCAGTTCTTC. It yields the protein CASSSRTGVKLSEQFF.

CDR3: CASSPNGQGTFNEQFF. In nucleotides, the CDR3 is TGTGCCAGCTCACCGAATGGACAGGGGACGTTCAATGAGCAGTTCTTC. The chain couples TRBV18 to TRBJ2-1, with TRBD1 identical over 9 bases. Germline V lookup: CDR1 KGHSH, CDR2 LQKENI. The CDR3 spans 16 residues. V lost 3 bases to trimming and J lost 6 bases; unmatched junction nucleotides: 9. The complete variable domain, with remaining parts taken from reference TRBV18 and TRBJ2-1, reads NAGVMQNPRHLVRRRGQEARLRCSPMKGHSHVYWYRQLPEEGLKFMVYLQKENIIDESGMPKERFSAEFPKEGPSILRIQQVVRGDSAAYFCASSPNGQGTFNEQFFGPGTRLTVL.

This chain joins TRBV24-1 and TRBJ1-1; D not resolved. The CDR3 loop spans 15 amino acids. Trimming left V 3 bases short and J 8 bases short, with 18 bases between. CDR1 and CDR2 from the germline V gene are KGHDR and SFDVKD. The CDR3: CATSDHAGGKDEAFF. The CDR3 DNA is TGTGCCACCAGTGATCATGCGGGCGGGAAGGACGAAGCTTTCTTT.

This clonotype was seen only a few times. V usage is TRBV19 and J usage is TRBJ2-3, with D unresolved. Trimming removed 9 bases at V and 3 bases at J, with 19 bases between. Germline CDR1 LNHDA, CDR2 SQIVND (reference sequence). CDR3 length: 15 amino acids. The chain's CDR3 is CASKTTPWGTDTQYF. The CDR3 nucleotides are TGTGCCAGCAAGACAACCCCATGGGGTACAGATACGCAGTATTTT. Drawing the rest from reference TRBV19 and TRBJ2-3, the complete variable domain is DGGITQSPKYLFRKEGQNVTLSCEQNLNHDAMYWYRQDPGQGLRLIYYSQIVNDFQKGDIAEGYSVSREKKESFPLTVTSAQKNPTAFYLCASKTTPWGTDTQYFGPGTRLTVL.

This clonotype was detected only a few times. The chain carries TRBV6-2 or TRBV6-3 and TRBJ2-2; 11 bases map to TRBD2. Germline V lookup: CDR1 MNHEY, CDR2 SVGEGT. The CDR3 totals 16 residues. J was trimmed by 6 bases and V by 7 bases; bases with no gene match: 10. CDR3: CASTNGLAGGAGELFF. CDR3 DNA sequence: TGTGCCAGCACCAACGGACTAGCGGGTGGGGCCGGGGAGCTGTTTTTT.

This clonotype was recorded many times. The rearrangement joins TRBV7-2 to TRBJ2-2, with D perhaps being TRBD1 or TRBD2 (5 bases each). Trimming shortened V by 1 base and J by 0 bases, and 9 bases separated the two germline ends. The CDR3 runs to 16 residues. The germline V gene has CDR1 SGHTA and CDR2 FQGNSA. CDR3 nucleotide sequence: TGTGCCAGCAGCTTAGTTGGGGGACCGAACACCGGGGAGCTGTTTTTT. This translates into CASSLVGGPNTGELFF.

This clonotype was recorded a few times. This chain uses TRBV11-1 with TRBJ1-2, with 8 nucleotides matching TRBD1. The CDR3 totals 18 residues. The J segment lost 5 bases and the V segment lost 5 bases, leaving 19 bases of the junction unmatched. Germline V gene data show CDR1 as SGHAT and CDR2 as FQDESV (reference sequence). CDR3 residues: CASSIGSRGQVIRYGYTF. The CDR3 DNA sequence: TGTGCCAGCAGCATTGGTTCCAGGGGGCAAGTGATTCGGTATGGCTACACCTTC.

This chain links TRBV5-5 with TRBJ2-7; 9 bases line up with TRBD1. CDR1 and CDR2 from the germline V gene are SGHKS and YYEKEE (reference sequence). Trimming cost V 3 bases and J 7 bases; bases outside gene matches: 8. This CDR3 region has 14 residues. The CDR3 protein is CASSSGTGFREQYF. The CDR3 DNA sequence: TGTGCCAGCAGCTCCGGGACAGGGTTTAGGGAGCAGTACTTC. Full variable domain (outside the CDR3, taken from reference TRBV5-5 and TRBJ2-7): DAGVTQSPTHLIKTRGQQVTLRCSPISGHKSVSWYQQVLGQGPQFIFQYYEKEERGRGNFPDRFSARQFPNYSSELNVNALLLGDSALYLCASSSGTGFREQYFGPGTRLTVT.

The chain carries TRBV4-2 and TRBJ2-5; 7 positions agree with TRBD2. Germline V gene data show CDR1 as LGHNA and CDR2 as YNFKEQ. This CDR3 is built from 16 residues. The V gene end was trimmed by 0 bases and the J gene end by 4 bases; junction bases not matched to a gene: 8. This CDR3 reads CASSQDPGGGPETQYF. DNA of the CDR3: TGTGCCAGCAGCCAAGATCCCGGGGGAGGGCCAGAGACCCAGTACTTC.

V usage is TRBV3-1 and J usage is TRBJ2-7; 7 bases are shared with TRBD2. Germline V gene sequence: CDR1 LGHDT, CDR2 YNNKEL (reference sequence). The length of the CDR3 is 14 residues. V dropped 6 bases and J dropped 0; count of bases not matched to a gene: 5. CDR3 coding DNA: TGTGCCAGCAGTAAGCGGGGCAACTCCTACGAGCAGTACTTC. It codes for CASSKRGNSYEQYF.

This clonotype was counted between two and nine times. The chain links TRBV3-1 to TRBJ2-1; D is undetermined. Trimming took off 1 base at V and 8 bases at J, with 18 bases between the two ends. CDR1 and CDR2 (germline): LGHDT, YNNKEL (reference sequence). The CDR3 consists of 16 residues. The CDR3 region has the DNA TGTGCCAGCAGCCAAGCTCAGCTTGGGGTTCGCCATGAGCAGTTCTTC. Encoded protein: CASSQAQLGVRHEQFF.

In this sample, this clonotype turned up many times. This chain links TRBV7-4 with TRBJ2-1, with 15 bases identical to TRBD2. The CDR3 is 18 residues long. The germline V gene encodes CDR1 SGHVT and CDR2 SQSDAQ. The V segment lost 6 bases and the J segment 4 bases; nucleotides outside the gene matches: 10. The CDR3 coding sequence is TGTGCCAGCAGGCCCGGACTAGCGGGAGGGCCTGGTTACAATGAGCAGTTCTTC. Amino acid sequence: CASRPGLAGGPGYNEQFF.

CDR3 residues: CSVDSGQGAWETQYF. CDR3 nucleotide sequence: TGCAGCGTCGATTCCGGACAGGGAGCCTGGGAGACCCAGTACTTC. This chain joins TRBV29-1 and TRBJ2-5, with 8 bases identical to TRBD1. Germline CDR1 is SQVTM and CDR2 is ANQGSEA. The CDR3 has 15 amino acids. The V and J ends lost 6 bases and 5 bases, in that order; junction bases with no gene match: 14.

In its sample, this clonotype was seen many times. V gene TRBV11-2 combines with J gene TRBJ2-1, with 8 bases fitting TRBD2. With 4 bases clipped from V and 6 bases from J, the junction kept 14 bases outside the gene matches. Germline V gene data show CDR1 as SGHAT and CDR2 as FQNNGV. The CDR3 spans 17 residues. CDR3 in amino acids: CASSSTEGAGVLNEQFF. CDR3 coding DNA: TGTGCCAGCAGCTCGACCGAGGGAGCGGGGGTTCTCAATGAGCAGTTCTTC.

This clonotype has just a few counts. The rearrangement joins TRBV4-3 to TRBJ2-7; a possible D gene is TRBD2 (6 bases). With 0 bases removed from V and 0 bases from J, the gap between germline ends came to 18 bases. The CDR3 has 18 amino acids. Germline V gene data show CDR1 as LGHNA and CDR2 as YSLEER. For the CDR3, the DNA is TGCGCCAGCAGCCAAGACTTTCCGGGGGAGGTGGGCTCCTACGAGCAGTACTTC. It codes for CASSQDFPGEVGSYEQYF.

The chain recombines TRBV6-1 with TRBJ2-7, with 9 nucleotides matching TRBD2. V lost 6 bases and J lost 2; bases outside the gene matches: 8. Germline-derived CDR1 and CDR2 are MNHNS and SASEGT. CDR3 length: 15 amino acids. CDR3 region: CASSPRIAGAYEQYF. CDR3 DNA sequence: TGTGCCAGCAGCCCTCGGATAGCGGGGGCCTACGAGCAGTACTTC.

This clonotype was found a few times. This sequence joins TRBV18 and TRBJ2-1, with 10 bases identical to TRBD2. In germline, CDR1 is KGHSH, CDR2 LQKENI. The CDR3 totals 15 residues. V shed 4 bases, J shed 12 bases, and the junction held 12 bases outside the gene matches. CDR3 DNA sequence: TGTGCCAGCTCACGAGCCGGGACTAGCGTTCAGAGGCAGTTCTTC. Encoded protein: CASSRAGTSVQRQFF.

The DNA for the CDR3 is TGTGCCAGCAGTTTTCTATCGGGGGACGAGCAGTACTTC. Protein sequence: CASSFLSGDEQYF. This chain connects TRBV12-3 or TRBV12-4 to TRBJ2-7; possibly TRBD2 for D (6 bases). This CDR3 spans 13 amino acids. Between the trimmed V and J ends, which lost 3 bases and 5 bases, there was a span of 11 bases.

This clonotype was seen only a few times. V usage is TRBV4-3 and J usage is TRBJ2-7; D ambiguous. The ends were cut back, 0 bases at V and 6 bases at J, with 9 bases in the middle. Germline CDR1 and CDR2: LGHNA and YSLEER. This CDR3 has 13 amino acids. This chain's CDR3 is CASSQDLRSEQYF. The CDR3, as DNA: TGCGCCAGCAGCCAAGATTTACGGTCCGAGCAGTACTTC.

This clonotype came up a few times. The chain joins TRBV20-1 to TRBJ2-5; TRBD1 matches at 9 bases. The J segment lost 3 bases and the V segment lost 3 bases, leaving 5 bases of the junction unmatched. CDR3 length equals 14 residues. Per the germline V gene, CDR1 is DFQATT and CDR2 is SNEGSKA (reference sequence). This chain's CDR3 is CSASGQGTEETQYF. DNA for the CDR3: TGCAGTGCTAGTGGACAGGGGACGGAAGAGACCCAGTACTTC.

There are a few counts of this clonotype. V and J are TRBV3-1 and TRBJ1-5; D is perhaps TRBD1 (6 bases). This CDR3 has 15 amino acids. The V end was cut by 4 bases, the J end by 6 bases, with 16 bases between. Germline V gene data show CDR1 as LGHDT and CDR2 as YNNKEL (reference sequence). The CDR3 loop is CASSPQAGVGQPQHF. CDR3 coding DNA: TGTGCCAGCAGCCCCCAGGCAGGGGTGGGTCAGCCCCAGCATTTT.

This chain connects TRBV6-1 to TRBJ2-1, with D perhaps matching TRBD1 (6 bases). The CDR3 has 16 residues. CDR1 is MNHNS and CDR2 is SASEGT in the germline V gene. The ends were cut back, 7 bases at V and 0 bases at J, with 16 bases in the middle. CDR3: CASTNRDTYSYNEQFF. The DNA for the CDR3 is TGTGCCAGCACCAACCGGGACACCTACTCCTACAATGAGCAGTTCTTC.

This clonotype has just a few counts. The V gene is TRBV4-3, the J gene TRBJ1-1; D is undetermined. Trimming stripped 1 base from V and 0 bases from J, with 9 bases between. The V gene's germline CDR1 is LGHNA and CDR2 YSLEER. CDR3 length: 15 residues. Written as DNA, the CDR3 is TGCGCCAGCAGCCAAGTGGGCCACCTGAACACTGAAGCTTTCTTT. It specifies CASSQVGHLNTEAFF.

The genes are TRBV3-1 and TRBJ2-7, with D possibly called TRBD1 or TRBD2 (6 bases each). CDR1 and CDR2 (germline): LGHDT, YNNKEL (reference sequence). The CDR3 extends over 15 amino acids. V lost 1 base and J lost 6, with 16 bases in between. As DNA, the CDR3 is TGTGCCAGCAGCCAAGGTCCCCTACAGGGAGGCGAGCAGTACTTC. Amino acid sequence: CASSQGPLQGGEQYF.

This chain connects TRBV5-1 to TRBJ2-3, with 10 bases matching TRBD1. Germline V gene lookup returns CDR1 SGHRS and CDR2 YFSETQ. The CDR3 runs 16 residues. Trimming removed 3 bases from V and 7 bases from J; junction bases left unmatched: 11. CDR3 bases: TGCGCCAGCAGCTCCGGGACAGGGGCCATCATGTATACGCAGTATTTT. It translates to CASSSGTGAIMYTQYF.

This clonotype was picked up many times. V is TRBV5-4 and J is TRBJ2-1; D unresolved. Germline V gives CDR1 SGHNT, CDR2 YYREEE (reference sequence). The CDR3 extends over 14 amino acids. V lost 4 bases and J 4 bases, leaving 12 bases between the germline ends. In nucleotides, the CDR3 is TGTGCCAGCAGCACCGAGGACGGATACAATGAGCAGTTCTTC. It yields the protein CASSTEDGYNEQFF.

This clonotype was found a few times. V is TRBV9 and J is TRBJ2-3, with D tentatively TRBD1 (5 bases). This CDR3 is built from 13 residues. CDR1 and CDR2 (germline): SGDLS, YYNGEE. V was cut by 4 bases and J by 2 bases, with 8 bases left in between. The CDR3, as DNA: TGTGCCAGCAGCCCCAGGGCCACAGATACGCAGTATTTT. Protein sequence: CASSPRATDTQYF.

The rearrangement joins TRBV4-2 to TRBJ2-3; D call uncertain. Between the trimmed V and J ends, which lost 0 bases and 4 bases, there was a span of 5 bases. The CDR3 runs 13 residues. Germline values: CDR1 LGHNA, CDR2 YNFKEQ. This CDR3 reads CASSQELADTQYF. The CDR3 coding sequence is TGTGCCAGCAGCCAAGAGCTCGCAGATACGCAGTATTTT.

This sequence joins TRBV7-2 and TRBJ2-7; 9 bases are a match to TRBD2. The CDR3 has 15 amino acids. J gave up 4 bases and V 5 bases, and 9 bases lay outside the gene matches. Per the germline V gene, CDR1 is SGHTA and CDR2 is FQGNSA. DNA of the CDR3: TGTGCCAGCAGCGACCCGGGACTAGCCGTGTACGAGCAGTACTTC. Protein product: CASSDPGLAVYEQYF.

At least ten counts were recorded for this clonotype. The chain combines TRBV4-2 with TRBJ2-7, with D perhaps matching TRBD1 or TRBD2 (5 bases each). CDR1 LGHNA and CDR2 YNFKEQ come from the germline V gene. V lost 1 base and J lost 4, with 26 bases in between. This CDR3 has 19 amino acids. CDR3 in amino acids: CASSQAIGREKSYGYEQYF. CDR3 nucleotide sequence: TGTGCCAGCAGCCAAGCGATCGGCAGGGAGAAGTCTTACGGATACGAGCAGTACTTC.

This chain joins TRBV4-2 and TRBJ2-2, with 8 bases matching TRBD1. J gave up 4 bases and V 2 bases, and 9 bases lay outside the gene matches. The CDR3 spans 17 residues. Germline assignment: CDR1 LGHNA and CDR2 YNFKEQ. This CDR3 is CASSQNTGGRSTGELFF. The CDR3 nucleotides read TGTGCCAGCAGCCAAAATACAGGGGGTAGAAGCACCGGGGAGCTGTTTTTT.